These 14 T cell receptor beta chains came from one sample sequenced in a study of cytomegalovirus exposure and HLA in healthy donors. Primers: 60 Vbeta forward and 13 Jbeta reverse. Libraries were prepared by immunoSEQ multiplex PCR; TCRdb keeps only in-frame clonotypes and omits some of them. The table has under 200,000 clones, roughly four fifths seen once. Sequencing was done on a sample of PBMCs. These receptor sequences come from a man in his forties in good health and CMV-seropositive.

This chain uses TRBV10-3 with TRBJ2-3; D remains ambiguous. In germline, CDR1 is ENHRY, CDR2 SYGVKD. CDR3 size: 13 residues. V was clipped by 2 bases and J by 0 bases, with 3 bases between them. The CDR3 DNA sequence: TGTGCCATCAGTGAGCAGAGCACAGATACGCAGTATTTT. This sequence encodes CAISEQSTDTQYF.

Only one count was recorded for this clone. The chain carries TRBV5-8 and TRBJ1-5; 7 bases align to TRBD1. The V and J ends lost 5 bases and 1 base, in that order; junction bases with no gene match: 12. The germline CDR1 and CDR2 sequences are SGHTS and YDEGEE. This CDR3 has 17 amino acids. In nucleotides, the CDR3 is TGTGCCAGCAGTGCCCAGGGACAGTCGACCAGCAATCAGCCCCAGCATTTT. Its protein is CASSAQGQSTSNQPQHF.

This rearrangement joins TRBV4-3 to TRBJ2-5, with 9 bases fitting TRBD1. The CDR3 extends over 14 amino acids. The germline CDR1 and CDR2 sequences are LGHNA and YSLEER. V shed 2 bases, J shed 6 bases, and the junction held 4 bases outside the gene matches. The chain's CDR3 is CASSQPGQGKTQYF. For the CDR3, the DNA is TGCGCCAGCAGCCAACCGGGACAGGGAAAGACCCAGTACTTC.

This clone was seen only once. The J gene is TRBJ1-2, the V gene TRBV10-3; TRBD1 aligns across 9 bases. V dropped 0 bases and J dropped 8; count of bases not matched to a gene: 10. The CDR3 covers 16 residues. Germline V gives CDR1 ENHRY, CDR2 SYGVKD. CDR3 in DNA: TGTGCCATCAGTGAGTCTGGCGGGGACAGGGTCATGGGCTACACCTTC. Its protein product is CAISESGGDRVMGYTF.

J is TRBJ2-1 and V is TRBV5-1; 12 positions match TRBD2. The CDR3 is 19 residues long. The germline V gene has CDR1 SGHRS and CDR2 YFSETQ. The junction had 13 bases not matched to a gene; V was cut back by 1 base and J by 5 bases. This chain's CDR3 is CASSLRLAGGPNIHNEQFF. CDR3 nucleotide sequence: TGCGCCAGCAGCTTGAGGCTAGCGGGAGGGCCGAACATCCACAATGAGCAGTTCTTC.

V is TRBV11-2 and J is TRBJ2-7; 8 nucleotides agree with TRBD1. The CDR3 extends over 14 amino acids. Germline V CDR1 and CDR2: SGHAT, FQNNGV. Losses at the gene ends were 6 bases for V and 4 bases for J; bases not matched to a gene: 8. The CDR3 DNA sequence: TGTGCCAGCAGTTCCGGGACAGGAGCGTACGAGCAGTACTTC. Translation: CASSSGTGAYEQYF.

Only one count was recorded for this clone. The chain has TRBV6-5 and TRBJ1-4; TRBD1 agrees at 10 bases. This CDR3 region has 14 residues. The junction had 5 bases not matched to a gene; V was cut back by 6 bases and J by 7 bases. Germline V lookup: CDR1 MNHEY, CDR2 SVGAGI. The CDR3 loop reads CASRTGQGGEKLFF. The DNA of the CDR3 is TGTGCCAGCAGGACCGGACAGGGGGGTGAAAAACTGTTTTTT.

This sequence joins TRBV4-1 and TRBJ2-1; 7 bases line up with TRBD2. J was trimmed by 7 bases and V by 0 bases; bases with no gene match: 12. Germline assignment: CDR1 MGHRA and CDR2 YSYEKL. This CDR3 contains 17 residues. CDR3 DNA sequence: TGCGCCAGCAGCCAAGATCGAGGGTCTAGCGGCCTTAATGAGCAGTTCTTC. Translated, it gives CASSQDRGSSGLNEQFF.

This clone was seen just once. The gene calls are TRBV28 and TRBJ1-5, with TRBD1 matching over 9 bases. The CDR3 runs 16 residues. The germline V gene encodes CDR1 MDHEN and CDR2 SYDVKM. With V trimmed by 6 bases and J by 7 bases, 13 bases remained unmatched. The CDR3 coding sequence is TGTGCCAGCAGACCACCGGGACAGGGATCTTGGCAGCCCCAGCATTTT. Amino acid sequence: CASRPPGQGSWQPQHF.

The chain is built from TRBV6-5 and TRBJ1-5, with TRBD1 identical over 9 bases. The ends lost 5 bases at V and 7 bases at J; junction bases unmatched: 9. The CDR3 is 15 amino acids. CDR1 MNHEY and CDR2 SVGAGI come from the germline V gene. The CDR3 protein is CASSTRDRVGQPQHF. In nucleotides, the CDR3 is TGTGCCAGCAGTACCCGGGACAGGGTGGGACAGCCCCAGCATTTT.

The chain couples TRBV5-1 to TRBJ2-3; 9 bases match TRBD1. The germline V gene has CDR1 SGHRS and CDR2 YFSETQ. This CDR3 has 15 amino acids. The V and J ends lost 4 bases and 3 bases, in that order; junction bases with no gene match: 6. CDR3 in amino acids: CASSPGQGQTDTQYF. The CDR3, as DNA: TGCGCCAGCAGCCCGGGACAGGGTCAGACAGATACGCAGTATTTT. The full variable domain, completed using reference TRBV5-1 and TRBJ2-3, is KAGVTQTPRYLIKTRGQQVTLSCSPISGHRSVSWYQQTPGQGLQFLFEYFSETQRNKGNFPGRFSGRQFSNSRSEMNVSTLELGDSALYLCASSPGQGQTDTQYFGPGTRLTVL.

The CDR3 coding sequence is TGCGCCAGCACCGAGACAGGCCGAGAGACTGAAGCTTTCTTT. Translated: CASTETGRETEAFF. The V gene is TRBV5-1, the J gene TRBJ1-1, with D possibly being TRBD1 (6 bases). Germline V gene lookup returns CDR1 SGHRS and CDR2 YFSETQ. Trimming pared 6 bases from V and 5 bases from J, leaving 17 bases between. This CDR3 is 14 amino acids long. Complete variable domain (other parts from reference TRBV5-1 and TRBJ1-1): KAGVTQTPRYLIKTRGQQVTLSCSPISGHRSVSWYQQTPGQGLQFLFEYFSETQRNKGNFPGRFSGRQFSNSRSEMNVSTLELGDSALYLCASTETGRETEAFFGQGTRLTVV.

The chain uses TRBV7-9 and TRBJ2-2, with D maybe TRBD1 (5 bases). The V gene's germline CDR1 is SEHNR and CDR2 FQNEAQ (reference sequence). Trimming took off 3 bases at V and 2 bases at J, with 10 bases between the two ends. The CDR3 consists of 15 residues. Written as DNA, the CDR3 is TGTGCCAGCAGCTTCCTCGGACACAACACCGGGGAGCTGTTTTTT. Translated, it gives CASSFLGHNTGELFF. Supplemented by reference TRBV7-9 and TRBJ2-2, the full variable domain reads DTGVSQNPRHKITKRGQNVTFRCDPISEHNRLYWYRQTLGQGPEFLTYFQNEAQLEKSRLLSDRFSAERPKGSFSTLEIQRTEQGDSAMYLCASSFLGHNTGELFFGEGSRLTVL.

The sample holds one count of this clone. The chain employs TRBV4-1 and TRBJ1-5; D remains ambiguous. Trimming left V 3 bases short and J 10 bases short, with 13 bases between. The germline V gene encodes CDR1 MGHRA and CDR2 YSYEKL. This CDR3 is 13 amino acids long. This CDR3 reads CASSHGRGGPQHF. DNA of the CDR3: TGCGCCAGCAGCCACGGTCGGGGTGGTCCCCAGCATTTT.